This TCR beta chain is from a study of spatial heterogeneity in lung cancer (dated by TCRdb to the late 2010s). In terms of the full investigation: Samples were obtained from 72 patients with early-stage, untreated non-small cell lung cancer from the lung TRACERx cohort. Follow-up PBMC samples were sequenced whenever the samples were available, and the median time to follow-up was 2 to 3 years after resection. More beta-chain than alpha-chain transcripts were consistently detected, likely reflecting higher beta-chain transcript abundance. In the raw uncorrected reads, each unique combination of TCR and UMI appeared more than ten times on average. At surgery, both alpha and beta chains were TCR-sequenced in roughly 230 tumor regions, roughly 64 matched nontumor lung samples and 50 to 60 PBMC samples. Nonsynonymous mutation counts, determined by whole-exome sequencing of tumor tissue, were related to features of the TCR repertoire. In non-small cell lung cancer, the study quantitatively compared TCR alpha and beta repertoires across several tumor regions, matched nontumor lung, and blood.

The sample's time point label, in plain terms: blood at routine non-recurrence follow-up after resection. Without any cell sorting, TCR sequencing was performed on whole RNA extracted either from tumor and nontumor lung tissue or from cryopreserved PBMC samples. A patient was chosen for TCR sequencing only when enough RNA was available from at least two tumor regions. This clonotype has a handful of counts. The specificity of this receptor is unknown. Base qualities were left out, and no much larger clone turns up one base away. CDR1 LNHDA and CDR2 SQIVND are derived from the germline V gene (reference sequence). The CDR3 goes from the cysteine to the phenylalanine over 13 residues. The only DNA kept is the CDR3, 39 bases in frame from the first base. The V and J ends are trimmed by 2 bases and 3 bases, leaving 7 bases between them. Receptor libraries were prepared by 5' RACE. Instrument used: NextSeq 500. The TCR library protocol attached a unique molecular identifier to each TCR cDNA molecule to allow correction of PCR and sequencing errors. Regarding the original processing steps: TCR identification, UMI-based error correction and CDR3 extraction were performed with Decombinator tools. TCRs above a frequency of 2 per 1,000, corresponding to the top 1% of the tumor frequency distribution, were defined as expanded. Renyi diversity was calculated using the R vegan package after each repertoire was subsampled 100 times to 5,000 TCRs. To build CDR3 similarity networks, amino acid triplet string-kernel similarity was used, and CDR3s were connected when their pairwise similarity was above 0.82. The public reads were reprocessed in TCRdb via fastp at Q25 and MiXCR, keeping in-frame beta chains. Each CDR3 protein gets just one entry, which takes the most common genes and DNA from the rows behind it. The authors' filters were not applied to this entry. This sample has about 120,000 distinct CDR3 sequences in its table, and less than 15% of those were observed once. Jointly, the top ten make up roughly 15% of the sample.

What the research found in general, with its limitations: Ubiquitous expanded tumor TCRs were found in blood more often at tumor resection than at routine follow-up. Only 14 patients were included in comparisons of baseline and follow-up blood repertoires. Confirming at a functional level the hypothesis that regional TCRs recognize regional mutations was considered to require additional single-cell paired TCR alpha and beta sequencing.

In this chain, TRBV19 is recombined with TRBJ1-2, with the D gene too uncertain to name. The clonotype originates from a male donor with early-stage non-small cell lung cancer. The input for sequencing was PBMCs, taken at follow-up. The CDR3 reads as follows: CASSIRQDYGYTF. The nucleotide sequence reads TGTGCCAGTAGTATAAGGCAGGACTATGGCTACACCTTC.